The source of this T cell receptor (beta chain) is a study of post-analysis software for immune sequencing data. This clonotype showed up just once. Its antigen is unknown. Each TCR beta cDNA library carried unique molecular identifiers. From the PCR reads, TCRdb called clonotypes with MiXCR, one entry per CDR3 protein. The table has roughly 650,000 distinct CDR3 sequences, around 64% seen once. Study-level results: Roughly 5 TRBV segments, TRBV5-6, TRBV5-1 and TRBV20-1 among them, were found more frequent in patients than controls.

Looked up from germline, CDR1 is SEHNR and CDR2 is FQNEAQ (reference sequence). The CDR3 totals 18 residues. The sample taken for sequencing was blood. The chain is built from TRBV7-9 and TRBJ2-1; 14 bases are a match to TRBD2. With the DNA end fitting TRBJ2-7 better, the J assignment may be wrong. The receptor's source is a girl aged 2-9 years with multiple sclerosis. CDR3 nucleotides: TGTGCCAGCAGCTCATCCCAGACTAGCGGGAGGGCCTACAATGAGCAGTACTTC. Translation: CASSSSQTSGRAYNEQYF.